The rows below give T cell receptor beta chains drawn from one sample of a study of OX40 agonist ivuxolimab in advanced cancers. Profiling relied on immunoSEQ multiplex PCR, and the TCRdb table lists in-frame clones only, not all of them. This table holds fewer than 80,000 clones, approximately 86% found once. The specimen was CD4+ or CD8+ T cells sorted from blood, collected in a trial of the OX40 agonist ivuxolimab. These receptors were collected from an adult with an advanced solid tumor such as melanoma, head and neck, liver or kidney cancer. The CDR3 runs from the conserved cysteine through the conserved F or W. The order of the fields is J gene, V gene, D gene, clone size, CDR3 DNA, CDR3 protein. A D gene is named only where the DNA matches it firmly. Expanded clones are given a class, and other clones once, few, many or no size at all.

J: TRBJ2-6; V: TRBV2; D: NA; size: NA; DNA: TGTGCCAGCAGTGATCAGGGAGGCTCTGGGGCCAACGTCCTGACTTTC; CDR3: CASSDQGGSGANVLTF
J: TRBJ1-4; V: TRBV6-5; D: NA; size: once; DNA: TGTGCCAGCAGTTCTCTGGGGAACGAAAAACTGTTTTTT; CDR3: CASSSLGNEKLFF
J: TRBJ2-1; V: TRBV2; D: TRBD2; size: NA; DNA: TGTGCCAGCAGCCCGGAGGGCGGGAGGATTAATGAGCAGTTCTTC; CDR3: CASSPEGGRINEQFF
J: TRBJ2-3; V: TRBV10-3; D: NA; size: NA; DNA: TGTGCCATCAGCGCGGACTTAGCGAGCACAGATACGCAGTATTTT; CDR3: CAISADLASTDTQYF
J: TRBJ2-1; V: TRBV14; D: NA; size: NA; DNA: TGTGCCAGCAGCGGAACAGGTTTTGGGACCTACAATGAGCAGTTCTTC; CDR3: CASSGTGFGTYNEQFF
J: TRBJ1-5; V: TRBV1; D: NA; size: NA; DNA: TGCACCAGCAGCCGTCCGGAGGGGGGGAGCAATCAGCCCCAGCATTTT; CDR3: CTSSRPEGGSNQPQHF
J: TRBJ1-1; V: TRBV5-1; D: TRBD1; size: NA; DNA: TGCGCCAGCAGCTTGGAGGGACAGGGGTTGAACACTGAAGCTTTCTTT; CDR3: CASSLEGQGLNTEAFF
J: TRBJ2-3; V: TRBV6-5; D: NA; size: NA; DNA: TGTGCCAGCAGAAGCGGTTATCACACAGATACGCAGTATTTT; CDR3: CASRSGYHTDTQYF
J: TRBJ2-1; V: TRBV25-1; D: TRBD1; size: NA; DNA: TGTGCCAGCAGTGTAACAGGGGGCAATGAGCAGTTCTTC; CDR3: CASSVTGGNEQFF
J: TRBJ1-5; V: TRBV5-6; D: TRBD1; size: NA; DNA: TGTGCCAGCAGCCTTCAGGGGGCGGACCAGCCCCAGCATTTT; CDR3: CASSLQGADQPQHF
J: TRBJ1-1; V: TRBV7-9; D: NA; size: NA; DNA: TGTGCCAGCAGCTTCTTATCTTCAGCTTTCTTT; CDR3: CASSFLSSAFF
J: TRBJ1-1; V: TRBV11-2; D: NA; size: NA; DNA: TGTGCCAGCAGCTTAACCTCAGGTCCTGCCGAAGCTTTCTTT; CDR3: CASSLTSGPAEAFF
J: TRBJ1-1; V: TRBV5-1; D: NA; size: NA; DNA: TGCGCCAGCAGCTGGCAGGGGCTTAACACTGAAGCTTTCTTT; CDR3: CASSWQGLNTEAFF
J: TRBJ1-5; V: TRBV28; D: TRBD1; size: NA; DNA: TGTGCCAGCAGCAGTTTTGGGAAGGGACAGGCCCAAAATCAGCCCCAGCATTTT; CDR3: CASSSFGKGQAQNQPQHF
J: TRBJ1-2; V: TRBV6-4; D: TRBD1; size: NA; DNA: TGTGCCAGCAGCCCGACAGGGGACTATGGCTACACCTTC; CDR3: CASSPTGDYGYTF
J: TRBJ2-7; V: TRBV5-1; D: TRBD1; size: NA; DNA: TGCGCCAGCAGCTTGGGGACAGGGTACTACGAGCAGTACTTC; CDR3: CASSLGTGYYEQYF
J: TRBJ2-7; V: TRBV10-3; D: NA; size: NA; DNA: TGTGCCATCAGTGAGTTGGGGGGAACCTACGAGCAGTACTTC; CDR3: CAISELGGTYEQYF
J: TRBJ1-1; V: TRBV30; D: TRBD1; size: NA; DNA: TGTGCCTGGAGCGGGCAGGGGGACACTGAAGCTTTCTTT; CDR3: CAWSGQGDTEAFF
J: TRBJ2-7; V: TRBV27; D: NA; size: NA; DNA: TGTGCCAGCAGTTTTTGGGGGGGCAAGTGGTACGAGCAGTACTTC; CDR3: CASSFWGGKWYEQYF
J: TRBJ1-5; V: TRBV15; D: NA; size: NA; DNA: TGTGCCACCAGCAGGGACCCCGGCGTACAGCCCCAGCATTTT; CDR3: CATSRDPGVQPQHF
J: TRBJ1-6; V: TRBV27; D: NA; size: NA; DNA: TGTGCCAGCACGGGGAGCTCCTATAATTCACCCCTCCACTTT; CDR3: CASTGSSYNSPLHF
J: TRBJ2-3; V: TRBV18; D: NA; size: NA; DNA: TGTGCCAGCTCACAACTAGCAACAGCCACAGATACGCAGTATTTT; CDR3: CASSQLATATDTQYF
J: TRBJ1-2; V: TRBV5-1; D: NA; size: NA; DNA: TGCGCCAGCGGAGAGGGAGGGCAATATGGCTACACCTTC; CDR3: CASGEGGQYGYTF
J: TRBJ2-1; V: TRBV2; D: TRBD1; size: NA; DNA: TGTGCCAGCAGTGAAGCGTTGCGGCGACAGGGTGAGCAGTTCTTC; CDR3: CASSEALRRQGEQFF
J: TRBJ2-5; V: TRBV7-9; D: NA; size: few; DNA: TGTGCCAGCAGCTTCACCGAAATCCATGACAGCCGGGCACCCTACTTC; CDR3: CASSFTEIHDSRAPYF
J: TRBJ1-5; V: TRBV6-5; D: NA; size: NA; DNA: TGTGCCAGCAGACCATTGCAGAACAATCAGCCCCAGCATTTT; CDR3: CASRPLQNNQPQHF
J: TRBJ2-5; V: TRBV19; D: TRBD2; size: NA; DNA: TGTGCCAGTAACCAGCGGGGTCACCAAGAGACCCAGTACTTC; CDR3: CASNQRGHQETQYF
J: TRBJ2-5; V: TRBV7-3; D: NA; size: NA; DNA: TGTGCCAGCAGCTTAACGTTAGGGTACCAAGAGACCCAGTACTTC; CDR3: CASSLTLGYQETQYF
J: TRBJ2-7; V: TRBV19; D: TRBD1; size: NA; DNA: TGTGCCAGCCGAACCGGGACAGGGGGATACGAGCAGTACTTC; CDR3: CASRTGTGGYEQYF
J: TRBJ2-7; V: TRBV6-5; D: NA; size: NA; DNA: TGTGCCAGCAGCCGAAGTGCCGAGCAGTACTTC; CDR3: CASSRSAEQYF
J: TRBJ1-1; V: TRBV6-5; D: TRBD1; size: NA; DNA: TGTGCCAGCAAAGGACAGGGGTGGGCTGAAGCTTTCTTT; CDR3: CASKGQGWAEAFF
J: TRBJ2-7; V: TRBV28; D: TRBD1; size: NA; DNA: TGTGCCTCAGGGGGCGAGGACGAGCAGTACTTC; CDR3: CASGGEDEQYF
J: TRBJ2-7; V: TRBV6-5; D: TRBD1; size: once; DNA: TGTGCCAGCAGGGCCGGGACAGGGGCCTACGAGCAGTACTTC; CDR3: CASRAGTGAYEQYF
J: TRBJ2-2; V: TRBV4-3; D: NA; size: NA; DNA: TGCGCCAGCAGCCAAGACTCAAGATCCGGGGGCGGGACCGGGGAGCTGTTTTTT; CDR3: CASSQDSRSGGGTGELFF
J: TRBJ2-3; V: TRBV5-8; D: NA; size: NA; DNA: TGTGCCAGCAGCTTGTCAACTAGTGAGACAGATACGCAGTATTTT; CDR3: CASSLSTSETDTQYF
J: TRBJ2-3; V: TRBV9; D: NA; size: NA; DNA: TGTGCCAGCAGCACCACGACAGGGAGGTTATTGTCCCTTACCACAGATACGCAGTATTTT; CDR3: CASSTTTGRLLSLTTDTQYF
J: TRBJ2-5; V: TRBV20-1; D: NA; size: NA; DNA: TGCAGTGCTAGCGGAGAGACCCAGTACTTC; CDR3: CSASGETQYF
J: TRBJ1-5; V: TRBV19; D: NA; size: NA; DNA: TGTGCCAGTAGGACGAATAGCAATCAGCCCCAGCATTTT; CDR3: CASRTNSNQPQHF
J: TRBJ1-2; V: TRBV5-1; D: NA; size: NA; DNA: TGCGCCAGCAGCCCTACTACCAGGGTTACTAACTATGGCTACACCTTC; CDR3: CASSPTTRVTNYGYTF
J: TRBJ1-1; V: TRBV2; D: NA; size: NA; DNA: TGTGCCAGCAGGAGGGGGACGAACACTGAAGCTTTCTTT; CDR3: CASRRGTNTEAFF
J: TRBJ2-3; V: TRBV5-1; D: TRBD2; size: NA; DNA: TGCGCCAGCAGCTTGGATAGCGGGGGGGCCGGAGATACGCAGTATTTT; CDR3: CASSLDSGGAGDTQYF